These 18 T cell receptor beta chains came from one sample sequenced in a study of blood T cell repertoires in COVID-19. The assay was immunoSEQ multiplex PCR, and TCRdb's table has in-frame clones only and misses some. Of approximately 150,000 clones in the sample, roughly four fifths are singletons; the top ten hold approximately 11%. The source material was peripheral blood. Receptors were obtained from a human donor in a cohort sampled during active COVID-19.

This sequence joins TRBV4-3 and TRBJ1-1; 10 bases fit TRBD1. This CDR3 has 16 residues. Germline V gives CDR1 LGHNA, CDR2 YSLEER. V was pared by 0 bases and J by 7 bases, with 8 bases of the junction left unmatched. In nucleotides, the CDR3 is TGCGCCAGCAGCCAAGATGAAAGGACAGGGGGTATTGAAGCTTTCTTT. Protein product: CASSQDERTGGIEAFF.

The V call is TRBV7-2, the J call TRBJ2-3; 9 bases match TRBD2. Germline V gives CDR1 SGHTA, CDR2 FQGNSA. There are 18 residues in the CDR3. V lost 2 bases, J lost 0 bases, and 9 bases stayed unmatched. The CDR3 DNA reads as TGTGCCAGCAGCTTACAACTAGCGGGCCCCCATAGCACAGATACGCAGTATTTT. Its translation: CASSLQLAGPHSTDTQYF.

V and J are TRBV5-1 and TRBJ2-7; TRBD2 agrees at 9 bases. CDR3 length: 14 residues. Trimming at V came to 4 bases and at J to 6 bases, leaving 8 bases not matched to a gene. Germline V lookup: CDR1 SGHRS, CDR2 YFSETQ. DNA for the CDR3: TGCGCCAGCAGCGATAGCGGGGGAGCGGTCGAGCAGTACTTC. Translating gives CASSDSGGAVEQYF.

The chain recombines TRBV10-3 with TRBJ2-5; D is perhaps TRBD2 (6 bases). V was shortened by 4 bases and J by 5 bases, with 11 bases between the two germline ends. Germline CDR1 reads ENHRY; CDR2 reads SYGVKD. CDR3 length equals 13 residues. CDR3 coding DNA: TGTGCCATCAGTGTATCGACTAGGGAGACCCAGTACTTC. It codes for CAISVSTRETQYF.

The genes are TRBV19 and TRBJ1-2, with D unclear. Germline V CDR1 and CDR2: LNHDA, SQIVND (reference sequence). Trimming stripped 5 bases from V and 5 bases from J, with 12 bases between. CDR3 length: 13 amino acids. The CDR3 sequence is CASSSGRGYGYTF. The CDR3 nucleotides read TGTGCCAGTAGTTCAGGCCGGGGATATGGCTACACCTTC.

This clone came up a few times. This chain links TRBV19 with TRBJ1-1; no firm D call. Germline V gene data show CDR1 as LNHDA and CDR2 as SQIVND (reference sequence). The CDR3 is 17 amino acids. V dropped 3 bases and J dropped 4 bases, with 21 bases sitting between them. The CDR3 region has the DNA TGTGCCAGTAGTATTTCCCCACCTCTTTTTTCCGGCACTGAAGCTTTCTTT. The encoded protein is CASSISPPLFSGTEAFF.

V and J are TRBV28 and TRBJ2-5; 9 nucleotides line up with TRBD1. CDR1 is MDHEN and CDR2 is SYDVKM in the germline V gene. With V trimmed by 5 bases and J by 5 bases, 15 bases remained unmatched. CDR3 length: 17 residues. This chain's CDR3 is CASSLQRGTGLDETQYF. For the CDR3, the DNA is TGTGCCAGCAGTCTCCAGCGCGGGACAGGGCTCGATGAGACCCAGTACTTC.

The CDR3 bases are TGTGCCAGCAGCTTTAGCGGGAGTGCTGAGCAGTTCTTC. Its protein product is CASSFSGSAEQFF. The chain combines TRBV7-6 with TRBJ2-1; 9 bases line up with TRBD2. This CDR3 is built from 13 residues. The germline V gene has CDR1 SGHVS and CDR2 FNYEAQ. Trimming removed 3 bases from V and 9 bases from J; junction bases left unmatched: 3.

The chain has TRBV28 and TRBJ1-1; D not resolved. Trimming removed 4 bases from V and 1 base from J, with 10 bases in between. The CDR3 loop spans 14 amino acids. The germline V gene encodes CDR1 MDHEN and CDR2 SYDVKM. The CDR3 protein is CASSSPVWNTEAFF. Here the CDR3 DNA reads TGTGCCAGCAGTTCCCCCGTATGGAACACTGAAGCTTTCTTT. The whole variable domain, remainder taken from reference TRBV28 and TRBJ1-1, is DVKVTQSSRYLVKRTGEKVFLECVQDMDHENMFWYRQDPGLGLRLIYFSYDVKMKEKGDIPEGYSVSREKKERFSLILESASTNQTSMYLCASSSPVWNTEAFFGQGTRLTVV.

In DNA, the CDR3 is TGTGCCAGCAGCCCCGTAGCGGGGGGAGGGGGGCGCTCACCCCTCCACTTT. It is translated as CASSPVAGGGGRSPLHF. The chain joins TRBV9 to TRBJ1-6; the D gene is possibly TRBD1 (6 bases). CDR1 is SGDLS, CDR2 YYNGEE, per germline. V lost 4 bases to trimming and J lost 10 bases, with 24 bases between them. The CDR3 covers 17 residues.

J is TRBJ1-2 and V is TRBV5-1; D not certain. The ends were cut back, 5 bases at V and 8 bases at J, with 13 bases in the middle. Germline-derived CDR1 and CDR2 are SGHRS and YFSETQ. This CDR3 is built from 12 residues. The CDR3 here is CASSLEGSGYTF. The CDR3 DNA is TGCGCCAGCAGTCTAGAGGGATCGGGCTACACCTTC. The full variable domain, in which reference TRBV5-1 and TRBJ1-2 provide the parts outside the CDR3, is KAGVTQTPRYLIKTRGQQVTLSCSPISGHRSVSWYQQTPGQGLQFLFEYFSETQRNKGNFPGRFSGRQFSNSRSEMNVSTLELGDSALYLCASSLEGSGYTFGSGTRLTVV.

The V gene is TRBV27, the J gene TRBJ2-7; 9 bases line up with TRBD1. The CDR3 is made up of 13 amino acids. CDR1 is MNHEY and CDR2 is SMNVEV in the germline V gene (reference sequence). With V trimmed by 8 bases and J by 4 bases, 6 bases remained unmatched. CDR3 region: CASGDRAEYEQYF. DNA for the CDR3: TGTGCCAGCGGGGACAGGGCCGAATACGAGCAGTACTTC.

V is TRBV4-1 and J is TRBJ2-3; the match to TRBD1 covers 10 bases. The CDR3 totals 15 residues. CDR1 is MGHRA and CDR2 is YSYEKL in the germline V gene. The ends lost 4 bases at V and 3 bases at J; junction bases unmatched: 4. The CDR3 loop is CASSLTGGETDTQYF. The CDR3 DNA is TGCGCCAGCAGCCTGACAGGGGGCGAGACAGATACGCAGTATTTT.

This clone was counted a single time. The V gene is TRBV14, the J gene TRBJ2-7; possibly TRBD2 for D (6 bases). The germline V gene has CDR1 SGHDN and CDR2 FVKESK. The CDR3 is 16 amino acids. Trimming took off 2 bases at V and 3 bases at J, with 17 bases between the two ends. As DNA, the CDR3 is TGTGCCAGCAGCCAACACCGGGACTTCAGCGACTACGAGCAGTACTTC. Translated, it gives CASSQHRDFSDYEQYF.

J is TRBJ1-6 and V is TRBV9; TRBD1 matches 7 bases. Trimming cost V 4 bases and J 7 bases; bases outside gene matches: 8. CDR3 size: 15 residues. Germline assignment: CDR1 SGDLS and CDR2 YYNGEE. The CDR3, as DNA: TGTGCCAGCAGCCAGCTGACAGGGCTGAATTCACCCCTCCACTTT. Protein: CASSQLTGLNSPLHF.

The rearrangement links TRBV30 to TRBJ2-1; TRBD1 might be the D (6 bases). Germline CDR1 reads GTSNPN; CDR2 reads SVGIG (reference sequence). V gave up 3 bases and J gave up 2 bases, with 11 bases separating them. CDR3 length: 14 amino acids. This CDR3 reads CAWRIRGTYNEQFF. DNA for the CDR3: TGTGCCTGGAGAATCAGGGGCACCTACAATGAGCAGTTCTTC. The full variable domain, rest sourced from reference TRBV30 and TRBJ2-1, is SQTIHQWPATLVQPVGSPLSLECTVEGTSNPNLYWYRQAAGRGLQLLFYSVGIGQISSEVPQNLSASRPQDRQFILSSKKLLLSDSGFYLCAWRIRGTYNEQFFGPGTRLTVL.

This clone was picked up one time. This rearrangement joins TRBV6-1 to TRBJ2-3; D uncertain. Germline lookup yields CDR1 MNHNS and CDR2 SASEGT. This CDR3 is 14 amino acids long. Trimming removed 0 bases from V and 2 bases from J, with 6 bases in between. CDR3 sequence: CASSEASHTDTQYF. The DNA of the CDR3 is TGTGCCAGCAGTGAAGCGTCACACACAGATACGCAGTATTTT.

The V and J genes are TRBV14 and TRBJ1-1, with 9 bases identical to TRBD1. The trim removed 5 bases at V and 7 bases at J, leaving 8 bases unmatched. Germline V gene data show CDR1 as SGHDN and CDR2 as FVKESK. This CDR3 is built from 14 residues. The chain's CDR3 is CASSVTGGRGEAFF. DNA for the CDR3: TGTGCCAGCAGCGTAACAGGGGGCCGGGGTGAAGCTTTCTTT. The whole variable domain, filled in from reference TRBV14 and TRBJ1-1, reads EAGVTQFPSHSVIEKGQTVTLRCDPISGHDNLYWYRRVMGKEIKFLLHFVKESKQDESGMPNNRFLAERTGGTYSTLKVQPAELEDSGVYFCASSVTGGRGEAFFGQGTRLTVV.